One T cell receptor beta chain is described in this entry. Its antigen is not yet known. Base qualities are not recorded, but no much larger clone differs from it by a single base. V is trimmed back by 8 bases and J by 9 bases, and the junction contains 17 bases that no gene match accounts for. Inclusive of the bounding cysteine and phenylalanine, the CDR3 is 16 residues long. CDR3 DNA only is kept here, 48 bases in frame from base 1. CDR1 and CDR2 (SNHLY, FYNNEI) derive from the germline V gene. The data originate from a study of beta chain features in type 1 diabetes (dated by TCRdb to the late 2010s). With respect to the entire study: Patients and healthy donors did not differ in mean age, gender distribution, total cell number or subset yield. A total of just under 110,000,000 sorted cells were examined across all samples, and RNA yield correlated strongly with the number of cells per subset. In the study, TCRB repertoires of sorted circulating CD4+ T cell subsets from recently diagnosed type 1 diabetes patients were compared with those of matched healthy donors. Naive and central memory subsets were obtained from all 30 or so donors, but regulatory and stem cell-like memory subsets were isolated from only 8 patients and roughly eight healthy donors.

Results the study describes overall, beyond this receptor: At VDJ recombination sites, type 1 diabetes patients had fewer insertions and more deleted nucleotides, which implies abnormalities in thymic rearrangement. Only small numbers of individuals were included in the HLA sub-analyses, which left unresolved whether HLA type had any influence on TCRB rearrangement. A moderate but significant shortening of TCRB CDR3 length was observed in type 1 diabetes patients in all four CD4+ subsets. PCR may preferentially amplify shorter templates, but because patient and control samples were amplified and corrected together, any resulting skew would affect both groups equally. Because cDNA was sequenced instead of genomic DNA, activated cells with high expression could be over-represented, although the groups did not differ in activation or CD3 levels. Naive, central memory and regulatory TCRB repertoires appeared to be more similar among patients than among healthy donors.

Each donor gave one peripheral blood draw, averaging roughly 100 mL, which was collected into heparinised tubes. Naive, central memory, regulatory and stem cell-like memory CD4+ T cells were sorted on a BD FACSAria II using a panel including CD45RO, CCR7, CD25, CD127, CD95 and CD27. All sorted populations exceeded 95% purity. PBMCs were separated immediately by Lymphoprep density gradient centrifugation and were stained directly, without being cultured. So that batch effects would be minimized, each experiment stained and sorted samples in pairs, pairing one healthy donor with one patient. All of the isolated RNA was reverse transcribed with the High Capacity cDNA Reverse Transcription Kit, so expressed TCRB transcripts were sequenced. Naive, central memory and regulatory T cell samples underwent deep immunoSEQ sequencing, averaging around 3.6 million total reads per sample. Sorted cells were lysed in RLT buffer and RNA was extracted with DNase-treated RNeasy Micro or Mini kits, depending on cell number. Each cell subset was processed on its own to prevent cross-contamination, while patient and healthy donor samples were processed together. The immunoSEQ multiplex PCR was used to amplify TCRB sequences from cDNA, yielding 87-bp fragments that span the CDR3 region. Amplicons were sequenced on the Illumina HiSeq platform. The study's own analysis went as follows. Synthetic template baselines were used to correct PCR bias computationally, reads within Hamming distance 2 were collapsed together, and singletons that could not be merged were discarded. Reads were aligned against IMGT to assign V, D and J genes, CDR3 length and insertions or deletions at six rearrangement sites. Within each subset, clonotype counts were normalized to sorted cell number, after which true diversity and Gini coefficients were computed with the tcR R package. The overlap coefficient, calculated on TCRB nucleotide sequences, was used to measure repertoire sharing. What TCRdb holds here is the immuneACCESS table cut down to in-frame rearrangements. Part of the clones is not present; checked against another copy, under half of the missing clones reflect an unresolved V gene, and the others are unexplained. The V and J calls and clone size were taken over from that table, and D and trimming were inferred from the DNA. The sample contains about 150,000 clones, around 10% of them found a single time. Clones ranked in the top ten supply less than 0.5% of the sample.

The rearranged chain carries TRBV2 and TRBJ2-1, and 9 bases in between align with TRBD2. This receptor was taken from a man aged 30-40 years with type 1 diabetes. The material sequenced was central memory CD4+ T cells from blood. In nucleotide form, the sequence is TGTGCCAGCGGGATGAGGGGCGGGAGGGCCAATAGTGAGCAGTTCTTC. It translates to CASGMRGGRANSEQFF.